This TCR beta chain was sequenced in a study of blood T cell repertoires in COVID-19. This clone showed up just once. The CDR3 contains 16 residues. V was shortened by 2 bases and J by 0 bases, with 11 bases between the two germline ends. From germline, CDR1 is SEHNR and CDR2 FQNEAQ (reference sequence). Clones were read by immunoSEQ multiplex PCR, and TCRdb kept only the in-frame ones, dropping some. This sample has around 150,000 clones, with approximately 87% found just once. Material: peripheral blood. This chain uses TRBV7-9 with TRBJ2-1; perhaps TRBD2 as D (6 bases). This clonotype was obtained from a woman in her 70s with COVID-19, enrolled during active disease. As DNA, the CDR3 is TGTGCCAGCAGCTTAAATCGGGGGAGCTCCTACAATGAGCAGTTCTTC. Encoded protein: CASSLNRGSSYNEQFF.